This T cell receptor beta chain was recovered during a study of CD8 T cells in Susac syndrome. The ends were cut back, 8 bases at V and 0 bases at J, with 4 bases in the middle. The CDR3 spans 12 residues. Germline V gene data show CDR1 as MNHEY and CDR2 as SVGAGI. Sequencing of TCR beta was performed on blood CD8+ and CD4+ T cells. RNA in amounts of roughly 0.5 to 1 ug was reverse transcribed with random hexamers. TCRdb processed the immunoSEQ multiplex PCR reads anew with MiXCR; each CDR3 protein has one entry. The repertoire has around 300,000 distinct CDR3 sequences, about 91% of them found once; the top ten carry 0.065%.

The material sequenced was CD4+ T cells from PBMCs. This TCR derives from a human donor with multiple sclerosis. The chain uses TRBV6-5 and TRBJ2-2; D ambiguous. The CDR3 loop is CASATNTGELFF. The CDR3 DNA follows: TGTGCCAGCGCGACGAACACCGGGGAGCTGTTTTTT.